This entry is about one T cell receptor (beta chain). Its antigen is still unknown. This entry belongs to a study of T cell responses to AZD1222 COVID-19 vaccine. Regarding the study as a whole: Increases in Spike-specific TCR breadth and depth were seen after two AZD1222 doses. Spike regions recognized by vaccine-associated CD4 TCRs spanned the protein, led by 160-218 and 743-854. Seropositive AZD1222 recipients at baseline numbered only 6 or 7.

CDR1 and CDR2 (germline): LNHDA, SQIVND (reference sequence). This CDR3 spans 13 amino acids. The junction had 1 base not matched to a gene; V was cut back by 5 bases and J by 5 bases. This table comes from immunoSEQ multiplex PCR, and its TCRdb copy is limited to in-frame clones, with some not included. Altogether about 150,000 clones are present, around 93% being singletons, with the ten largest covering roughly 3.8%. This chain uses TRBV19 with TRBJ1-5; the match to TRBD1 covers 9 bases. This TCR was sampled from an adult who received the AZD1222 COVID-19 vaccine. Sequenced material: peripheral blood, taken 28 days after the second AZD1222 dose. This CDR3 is CASSGTGHQPQHF. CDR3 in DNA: TGTGCCAGTAGTGGGACAGGGCATCAGCCCCAGCATTTT.